This T cell receptor beta chain originates from a study of T cell repertoires in cytomegalovirus infection. Study in general: Recently described HLA-C-restricted plus well-studied HLA-B-restricted CMV epitopes were used. Study-wide findings and caveats: There were carriers of CMV plus the relevant HLA, and cumulative public TCR beta family frequency identified them. The ex vivo response showed dominance by HLA-C-restricted CMV-specific TCR beta clonotypes.

As to this clonotype: Its antigen is unidentified.

Between the trimmed V and J ends, which lost 11 bases and 6 bases, there was a span of 7 bases. CDR3 size: 10 residues. TCRdb recomputed calls from the reads with MiXCR, one row per CDR3 protein. Of 450,000 to 550,000 distinct CDR3 sequences listed, approximately 46% are singletons. The sample consisted of cultured PBMCs, taken from culture after CMV antigen stimulation. This receptor was taken from a human donor in good health (CMV status not recorded). Some clones in this sample may be carry-over from other donors' samples. V is TRBV12-3 or TRBV12-4 and J is TRBJ2-2; no clear D. As DNA, the CDR3 is TGTGCCTTTTCAGCCGGGGAGCTGTTTTTT. It specifies CAFSAGELFF.